At least ten counts were recorded for the clone carrying this T cell receptor beta chain. Its antigen is undetermined. The source of the sample is a study of read filtering for tumor transcriptome and immune sequencing. Study details: After DNase treatment, RNA was made into whole-transcriptome libraries.

This library used around 400 ng RNA and molecular barcoded adaptors spanning alpha/delta and beta/gamma chains. TCRdb itself ran the reads through MiXCR, one entry per CDR3 protein. The sample has about 86,000 distinct CDR3 sequences, around 12% seen once; the top ten hold 15%. V was clipped by 2 bases and J by 4 bases; unmatched bases: 5. CDR1 SGHNT and CDR2 YENEEA come from the germline V gene. The CDR3 extends over 16 amino acids. Bone marrow was sampled from every patient at the time of active disease. Study-wide points: Approximately 77% of IR-seq clonotypes had a single read, yet these held about 3.6% of reads.

Source material: a population of CD138-negative cells sorted from bone marrow. The TCR sequence derives from a donor at least 40 years old with multiple myeloma. The rearrangement joins TRBV11-3 to TRBJ2-5, with TRBD1 matching over 12 bases. The CDR3 loop is CASSLTGTGGGETQYF. CDR3 nucleotides: TGTGCCAGCAGCTTAACCGGGACAGGGGGCGGAGAGACCCAGTACTTC.